The following is a T cell receptor beta chain sequence with its context. These data belong to a study of blood T cell repertoires in COVID-19. On the study more broadly: Specimens from acute and convalescent COVID-19 originated in the United States, Italy and Spain. Nucleic acid was either cDNA or gDNA, and it came from T cells, B-cell-depleted T cells, or PBMCs.

Methods used by the authors: Cell counts per sample came from amplifying reference gene primers. Here immunoSEQ multiplex PCR was the method, and the copy in TCRdb shows in-frame clones only, minus some. The V and J calls and the clone size are those of that table, but D and trimming were determined from the DNA. The repertoire includes about 36,000 clones, roughly four fifths of them detected once, and around 44% sits in the top ten. V trimming: 8 bases; J trimming: 5 bases; junction bases outside the gene matches: 9. CDR3 size: 16 residues. CDR1 is MGHRA and CDR2 is YSYEKL in the germline V gene. Sequencing used peripheral blood. The source of this sequence is a human donor in a cohort sampled during active or convalescent COVID-19. The donor label of this sample is uncertain. The chain links TRBV4-1 to TRBJ2-5; 15 bases agree with TRBD2. As DNA, the CDR3 is TGCGCCAGCGGCTACCTTGGGACTAGCGGGAGGGAGACCCAGTACTTC. It specifies CASGYLGTSGRETQYF.